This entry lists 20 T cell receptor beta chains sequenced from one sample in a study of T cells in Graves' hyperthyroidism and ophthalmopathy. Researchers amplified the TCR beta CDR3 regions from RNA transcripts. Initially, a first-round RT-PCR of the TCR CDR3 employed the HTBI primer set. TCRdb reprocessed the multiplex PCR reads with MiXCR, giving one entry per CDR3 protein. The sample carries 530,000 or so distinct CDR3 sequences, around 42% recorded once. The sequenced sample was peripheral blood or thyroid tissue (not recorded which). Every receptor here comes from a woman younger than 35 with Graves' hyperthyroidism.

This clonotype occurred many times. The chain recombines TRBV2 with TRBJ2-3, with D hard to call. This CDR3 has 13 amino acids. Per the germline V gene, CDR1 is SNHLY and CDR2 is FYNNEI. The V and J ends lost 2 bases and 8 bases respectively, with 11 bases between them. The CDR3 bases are TGTGCCAGCAGTGAACGTCTGCAGTCTACGCAGTATTTT. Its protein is CASSERLQSTQYF. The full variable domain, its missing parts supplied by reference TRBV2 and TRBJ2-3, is EPEVTQTPSHQVTQMGQEVILRCVPISNHLYFYWYRQILGQKVEFLVSFYNNEISEKSEIFDDQFSVERPDGSNFTLKIRSTKLEDSAMYFCASSERLQSTQYFGPGTRLTVL.

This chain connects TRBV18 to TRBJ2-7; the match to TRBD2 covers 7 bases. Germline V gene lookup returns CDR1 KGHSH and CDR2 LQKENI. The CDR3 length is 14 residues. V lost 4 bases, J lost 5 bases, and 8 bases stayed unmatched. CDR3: CASSRDREVNEQYF. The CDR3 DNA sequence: TGTGCCAGCTCACGGGACCGGGAGGTGAACGAGCAGTACTTC.

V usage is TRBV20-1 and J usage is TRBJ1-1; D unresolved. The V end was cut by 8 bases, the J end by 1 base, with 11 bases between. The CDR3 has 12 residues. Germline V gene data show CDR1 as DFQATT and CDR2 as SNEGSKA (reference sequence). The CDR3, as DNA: TGCAGTTATAAGGGAAGGAACACTGAAGCTTTCTTT. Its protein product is CSYKGRNTEAFF.

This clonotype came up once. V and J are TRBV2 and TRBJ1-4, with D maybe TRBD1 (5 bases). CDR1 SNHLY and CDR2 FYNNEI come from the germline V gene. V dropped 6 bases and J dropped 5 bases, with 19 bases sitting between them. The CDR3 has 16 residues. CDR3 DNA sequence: TGTGCCAGCAGGCCGGGACTAGCGGGAGACAATGAAAAACTGTTTTTT. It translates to CASRPGLAGDNEKLFF.

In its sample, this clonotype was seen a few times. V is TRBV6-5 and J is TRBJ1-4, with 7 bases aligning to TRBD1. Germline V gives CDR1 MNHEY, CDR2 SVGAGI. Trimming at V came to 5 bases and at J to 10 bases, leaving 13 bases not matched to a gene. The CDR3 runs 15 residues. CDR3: CASSEAGGGAGKLFF. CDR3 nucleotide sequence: TGTGCCAGCAGTGAAGCAGGAGGGGGCGCTGGAAAACTGTTTTTT.

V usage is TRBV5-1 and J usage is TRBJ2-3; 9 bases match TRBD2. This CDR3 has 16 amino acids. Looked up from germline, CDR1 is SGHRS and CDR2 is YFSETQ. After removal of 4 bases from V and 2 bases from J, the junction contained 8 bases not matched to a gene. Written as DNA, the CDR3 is TGCGCCAGCAGCCAAATAGCGGGAGCGAACACAGATACGCAGTATTTT. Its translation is CASSQIAGANTDTQYF.

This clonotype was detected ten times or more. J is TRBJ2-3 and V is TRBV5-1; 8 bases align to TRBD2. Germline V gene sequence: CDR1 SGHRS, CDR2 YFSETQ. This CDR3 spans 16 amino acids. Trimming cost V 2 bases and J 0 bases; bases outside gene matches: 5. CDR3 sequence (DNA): TGCGCCAGCAGCTTCTTTAGCGGGACGAGCACAGATACGCAGTATTTT. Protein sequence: CASSFFSGTSTDTQYF.

The CDR3 loop reads CASSFGESADTQYF. CDR3 nucleotide sequence: TGTGCCAGCAGTTTTGGGGAGTCAGCAGATACGCAGTATTTT. This sequence joins TRBV7-9 and TRBJ2-3; TRBD2 is a possible D gene (5 bases). CDR3 length: 14 residues. The germline V gene encodes CDR1 SEHNR and CDR2 FQNEAQ (reference sequence). V lost 6 bases and J 4 bases, leaving 14 bases between the germline ends.

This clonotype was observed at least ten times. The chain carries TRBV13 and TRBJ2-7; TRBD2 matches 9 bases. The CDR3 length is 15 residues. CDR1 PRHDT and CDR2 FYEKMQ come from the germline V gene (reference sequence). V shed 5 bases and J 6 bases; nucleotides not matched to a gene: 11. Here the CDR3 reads CASSPSPGLAIEQYF. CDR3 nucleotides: TGTGCCAGCAGCCCTAGCCCGGGACTAGCTATCGAGCAGTACTTC.

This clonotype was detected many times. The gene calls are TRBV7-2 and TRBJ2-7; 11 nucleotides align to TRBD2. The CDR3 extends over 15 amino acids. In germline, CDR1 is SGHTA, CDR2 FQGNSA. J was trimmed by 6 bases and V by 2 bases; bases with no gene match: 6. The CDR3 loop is CASSLRLAGTGEQYF. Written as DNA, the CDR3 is TGTGCCAGCAGCTTAAGACTAGCGGGGACCGGCGAGCAGTACTTC.

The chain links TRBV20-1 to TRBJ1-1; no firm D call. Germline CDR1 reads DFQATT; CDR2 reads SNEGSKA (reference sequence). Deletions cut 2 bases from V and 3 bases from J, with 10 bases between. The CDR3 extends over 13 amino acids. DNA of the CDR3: TGCAGTGCTAGACCGGGAGGCGACACTGAAGCTTTCTTT. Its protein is CSARPGGDTEAFF.

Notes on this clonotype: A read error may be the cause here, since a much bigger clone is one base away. The CDR3 sequence: CASRSGGIHNSPLHF. The CDR3 nucleotides read TGTGCCAGCAGGTCAGGGGGGATACATAATTCACCCCTCCACTTT. The gene calls are TRBV2 and TRBJ1-6; TRBD1 matches 7 bases. The germline gives CDR1 SNHLY, CDR2 FYNNEI. After removal of 6 bases from V and 5 bases from J, the junction contained 7 bases not matched to a gene. CDR3 length equals 15 residues.

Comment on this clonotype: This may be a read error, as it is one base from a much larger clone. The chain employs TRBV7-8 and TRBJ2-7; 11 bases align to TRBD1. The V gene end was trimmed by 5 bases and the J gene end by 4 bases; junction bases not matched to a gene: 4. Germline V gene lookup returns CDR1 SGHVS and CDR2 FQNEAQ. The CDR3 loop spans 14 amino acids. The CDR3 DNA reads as TGTGCCAGCAGCACCGGGACAGGGGGGTACGAGCAGTACTTC. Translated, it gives CASSTGTGGYEQYF.

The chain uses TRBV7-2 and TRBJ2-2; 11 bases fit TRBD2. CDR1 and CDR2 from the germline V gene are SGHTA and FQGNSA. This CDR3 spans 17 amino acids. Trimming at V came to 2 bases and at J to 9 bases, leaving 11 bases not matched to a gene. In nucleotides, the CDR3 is TGTGCCAGCAGCTTAATCCGGGGCGGACTAGCGGGCCGGGAGCTGTTTTTT. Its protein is CASSLIRGGLAGRELFF. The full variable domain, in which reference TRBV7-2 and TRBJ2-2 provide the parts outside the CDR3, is GAGVSQSPSNKVTEKGKDVELRCDPISGHTALYWYRQSLGQGLEFLIYFQGNSAPDKSGLPSDRFSAERTGGSVSTLTIQRTQQEDSAVYLCASSLIRGGLAGRELFFGEGSRLTVL.

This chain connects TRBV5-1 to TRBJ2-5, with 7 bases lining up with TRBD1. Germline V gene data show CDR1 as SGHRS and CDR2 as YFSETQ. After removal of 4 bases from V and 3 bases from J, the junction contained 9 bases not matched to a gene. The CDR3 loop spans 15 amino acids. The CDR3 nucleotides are TGCGCCAGCAGCCAGCGGACAGGCGGTAAAGAGACCCAGTACTTC. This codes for CASSQRTGGKETQYF.

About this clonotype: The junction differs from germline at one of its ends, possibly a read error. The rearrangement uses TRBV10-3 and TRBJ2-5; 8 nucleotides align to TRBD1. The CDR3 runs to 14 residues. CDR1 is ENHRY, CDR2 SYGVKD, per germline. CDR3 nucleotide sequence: TGTGCCACCAGTGGACAGGGACGCAATCAGCCCCAGTACTTC. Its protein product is CATSGQGRNQPQYF.

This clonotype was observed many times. CDR3 sequence: CASSVHRDTYEQYF. The CDR3 DNA reads as TGTGCCAGCAGCGTTCATCGGGATACCTACGAGCAGTACTTC. This chain joins TRBV7-9 and TRBJ2-7; TRBD2 is a possible D gene (5 bases). The germline CDR1 and CDR2 sequences are SEHNR and FQNEAQ (reference sequence). The CDR3 is 14 residues long. Trimming stripped 5 bases from V and 2 bases from J, with 13 bases between.

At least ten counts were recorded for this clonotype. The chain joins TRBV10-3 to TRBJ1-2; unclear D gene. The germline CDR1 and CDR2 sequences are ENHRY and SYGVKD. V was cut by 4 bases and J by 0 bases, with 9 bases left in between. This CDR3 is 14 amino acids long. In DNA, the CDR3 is TGTGCCATCAGTGGGGGATTTTCTAACTATGGCTACACCTTC. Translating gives CAISGGFSNYGYTF.

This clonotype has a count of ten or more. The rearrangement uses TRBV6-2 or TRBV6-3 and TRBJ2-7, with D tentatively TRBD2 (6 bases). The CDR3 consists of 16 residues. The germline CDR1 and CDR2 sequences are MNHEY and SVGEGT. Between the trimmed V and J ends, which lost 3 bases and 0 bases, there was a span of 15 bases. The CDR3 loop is CASSYALAVSSYEQYF. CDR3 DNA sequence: TGTGCCAGCAGTTATGCCTTAGCGGTCAGCTCCTACGAGCAGTACTTC.

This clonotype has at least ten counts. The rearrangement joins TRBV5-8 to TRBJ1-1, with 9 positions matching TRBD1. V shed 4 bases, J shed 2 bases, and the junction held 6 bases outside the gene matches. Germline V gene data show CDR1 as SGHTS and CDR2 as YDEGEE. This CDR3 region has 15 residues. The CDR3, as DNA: TGTGCCAGCAGCCTCACAGGGGGCCTAAACACTGAAGCTTTCTTT. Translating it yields CASSLTGGLNTEAFF.